The rows below give T cell receptor beta chains drawn from one sample of a study of shared clonotypes between healthy human individuals. Sequencing used immunoSEQ multiplex PCR; TCRdb keeps in-frame clones, though not all of them. The data contain 2 million to 2.5 million clones, roughly 95% of them singletons. The sequencing sample was made of naive CD4+ T cells sorted from blood. These receptors were taken from a man between 18 and 35 years old in good health. Both conserved end residues are part of each CDR3. A D gene is named only where the DNA matches it firmly. The size field is filled for only some rows; it gives once, few, many or a size class.

cdr3_length: 12
d_call: TRBD2
j_call: TRBJ2-5
clone_size: .
v_call: TRBV30
cdr3_aa: CAWAGGEETQYF
cdr3_nt: TGTGCCTGGGCGGGGGGCGAAGAGACCCAGTACTTC

cdr3_length: 13
d_call: .
j_call: TRBJ2-1
clone_size: .
v_call: TRBV4-1
cdr3_aa: CASSRGSYNEQFF
cdr3_nt: TGCGCCAGCAGCCGGGGATCCTACAATGAGCAGTTCTTC

cdr3_length: 16
d_call: .
j_call: TRBJ2-7
clone_size: .
v_call: TRBV21-1
cdr3_aa: CASSKAEETRDYEQYF
cdr3_nt: TGTGCCAGCAGCAAAGCGGAGGAAACCCGGGACTACGAGCAGTACTTC

cdr3_length: 13
d_call: TRBD1
j_call: TRBJ2-7
clone_size: once
v_call: TRBV29-1
cdr3_aa: CSVTQTGTYEQYF
cdr3_nt: TGCAGCGTTACCCAGACAGGGACCTACGAGCAGTACTTC

cdr3_length: 13
d_call: .
j_call: TRBJ2-5
clone_size: .
v_call: TRBV4-1
cdr3_aa: CASGSTRAGTQYF
cdr3_nt: TGCGCCAGCGGGTCTACGAGAGCGGGGACCCAGTACTTC

cdr3_length: 15
d_call: .
j_call: TRBJ2-3
clone_size: .
v_call: TRBV7-2
cdr3_aa: CASSFQLGGTDTQYF
cdr3_nt: TGTGCCAGCAGCTTCCAACTCGGCGGCACAGATACGCAGTATTTT

cdr3_length: 14
d_call: .
j_call: TRBJ2-7
clone_size: .
v_call: TRBV27
cdr3_aa: CASPPARRSYEQYF
cdr3_nt: TGTGCCTCCCCTCCGGCACGTCGCTCCTACGAGCAGTACTTC

cdr3_length: 20
d_call: .
j_call: TRBJ1-6
clone_size: once
v_call: TRBV21-1
cdr3_aa: CASSKDSDRGALYGNSPLHF
cdr3_nt: TGTGCCAGCAGCAAAGATTCGGACAGGGGGGCTCTATATGGTAATTCACCCCTCCACTTT

cdr3_length: 13
d_call: TRBD1
j_call: TRBJ1-2
clone_size: .
v_call: TRBV6-1
cdr3_aa: CASSEGTGRRYTF
cdr3_nt: TGTGCCAGCAGTGAGGGGACAGGGAGGCGCTACACCTTC

cdr3_length: 15
d_call: .
j_call: TRBJ1-6
clone_size: .
v_call: TRBV19
cdr3_aa: CASSIGRGRNSPLHF
cdr3_nt: TGTGCCAGTAGTATAGGTCGGGGACGAAATTCACCCCTCCACTTT

cdr3_length: 13
d_call: .
j_call: TRBJ2-7
clone_size: .
v_call: TRBV7-2
cdr3_aa: CASSLGDTQGEYF
cdr3_nt: TGTGCCAGCAGCTTAGGGGACACCCAAGGGGAGTACTTC

cdr3_length: 14
d_call: TRBD1
j_call: TRBJ2-7
clone_size: .
v_call: TRBV10-1
cdr3_aa: CASRAGTGAYEQYF
cdr3_nt: TGCGCCAGCAGGGCCGGGACAGGAGCCTACGAGCAGTACTTC

cdr3_length: 13
d_call: .
j_call: TRBJ1-6
clone_size: .
v_call: TRBV25-1
cdr3_aa: CATGAVGNSPLHF
cdr3_nt: TGTGCCACGGGGGCCGTCGGGAATTCACCCCTCCACTTT

cdr3_length: 16
d_call: TRBD1
j_call: TRBJ2-3
clone_size: .
v_call: TRBV7-9
cdr3_aa: CASSSLPGQGTDTQYF
cdr3_nt: TGTGCCAGCAGCTCGTTGCCGGGACAGGGGACAGATACGCAGTATTTT

cdr3_length: 15
d_call: .
j_call: TRBJ1-1
clone_size: .
v_call: TRBV7-2
cdr3_aa: CASSLVSSMNTEAFF
cdr3_nt: TGTGCCAGCAGCTTAGTCTCCTCAATGAACACTGAAGCTTTCTTT

cdr3_length: 13
d_call: .
j_call: TRBJ2-7
clone_size: .
v_call: TRBV2
cdr3_aa: CASSDLDKYEQYF
cdr3_nt: TGTGCCAGCAGTGACCTGGACAAATACGAGCAGTACTTC

cdr3_length: 15
d_call: .
j_call: TRBJ2-1
clone_size: .
v_call: TRBV2
cdr3_aa: CASSHQQGTYNEQFF
cdr3_nt: TGTGCCAGCAGTCACCAGCAGGGGACCTACAATGAGCAGTTCTTC

cdr3_length: 15
d_call: .
j_call: TRBJ2-2
clone_size: .
v_call: TRBV18
cdr3_aa: CASSPRSESIEELFF
cdr3_nt: TGTGCCAGCTCACCACGGTCTGAGAGTATCGAGGAGCTGTTTTTT

cdr3_length: 14
d_call: TRBD1
j_call: TRBJ1-2
clone_size: .
v_call: TRBV6-1
cdr3_aa: CASNSRTGGYGYTF
cdr3_nt: TGTGCCAGCAATTCACGGACAGGGGGCTATGGCTACACCTTC

cdr3_length: 16
d_call: .
j_call: TRBJ2-2
clone_size: .
v_call: TRBV5-1
cdr3_aa: CASSLLAAGNTGELFF
cdr3_nt: TGCGCCAGCAGCTTGCTGGCAGCGGGGAACACCGGGGAGCTGTTTTTT

cdr3_length: 10
d_call: .
j_call: TRBJ1-1
clone_size: .
v_call: TRBV29-1
cdr3_aa: CSVEGTEAFF
cdr3_nt: TGCAGCGTTGAAGGCACTGAAGCTTTCTTT

cdr3_length: 14
d_call: TRBD1
j_call: TRBJ2-1
clone_size: .
v_call: TRBV28
cdr3_aa: CASSRTGVGNEQFF
cdr3_nt: TGTGCCAGCAGTAGGACAGGGGTAGGGAATGAGCAGTTCTTC

cdr3_length: 13
d_call: .
j_call: TRBJ1-3
clone_size: once
v_call: TRBV6-1
cdr3_aa: CAALTSSGNTIYF
cdr3_nt: TGTGCCGCCCTCACATCGTCTGGAAACACCATATATTTT

cdr3_length: 15
d_call: .
j_call: TRBJ2-7
clone_size: .
v_call: TRBV2
cdr3_aa: CASKFTTTSSYEQYF
cdr3_nt: TGTGCCAGCAAGTTTACTACGACCAGCTCCTACGAGCAGTACTTC

cdr3_length: 14
d_call: .
j_call: TRBJ1-2
clone_size: .
v_call: TRBV2
cdr3_aa: CASSEVLGGYGYTF
cdr3_nt: TGTGCCAGCAGTGAAGTATTGGGAGGGTATGGCTACACCTTC

cdr3_length: 14
d_call: TRBD1
j_call: TRBJ2-7
clone_size: .
v_call: TRBV5-1
cdr3_aa: CASSSRDRGDEQYF
cdr3_nt: TGCGCCAGCAGCTCTCGGGACAGGGGGGACGAGCAGTACTTC

cdr3_length: 11
d_call: .
j_call: TRBJ1-2
clone_size: .
v_call: TRBV28
cdr3_aa: CASRPAVGYTF
cdr3_nt: TGTGCCAGCAGACCCGCGGTCGGCTACACCTTC

cdr3_length: 18
d_call: .
j_call: TRBJ2-3
clone_size: .
v_call: TRBV18
cdr3_aa: CASSLAPGSRARTDTQYF
cdr3_nt: TGTGCCAGCTCACTAGCTCCGGGGTCCCGAGCACGCACAGATACGCAGTATTTT

cdr3_length: 17
d_call: .
j_call: TRBJ2-3
clone_size: .
v_call: TRBV28
cdr3_aa: CASHLQGRLAGTDTQYF
cdr3_nt: TGTGCCAGCCATTTACAGGGGAGGTTAGCAGGCACAGATACGCAGTATTTT

cdr3_length: 15
d_call: TRBD2
j_call: TRBJ2-7
clone_size: .
v_call: TRBV30
cdr3_aa: CAWSGPSGRAYEQYF
cdr3_nt: TGTGCCTGGAGTGGACCTAGCGGGAGGGCCTACGAGCAGTACTTC

cdr3_length: 13
d_call: .
j_call: TRBJ2-7
clone_size: .
v_call: TRBV5-5
cdr3_aa: CASSTLDTVEQYF
cdr3_nt: TGTGCCAGCAGCACCCTAGACACAGTCGAGCAGTACTTC

cdr3_length: 16
d_call: .
j_call: TRBJ2-3
clone_size: once
v_call: TRBV7-9
cdr3_aa: CASSLIPLKGADTQYF
cdr3_nt: TGTGCCAGCAGCTTAATTCCCCTTAAAGGTGCAGATACGCAGTATTTT

cdr3_length: 15
d_call: TRBD2
j_call: TRBJ2-3
clone_size: .
v_call: TRBV19
cdr3_aa: CASSPLAGGTDTQYF
cdr3_nt: TGTGCCAGTAGTCCACTAGCGGGAGGCACAGATACGCAGTATTTT

cdr3_length: 12
d_call: .
j_call: TRBJ1-3
clone_size: few
v_call: TRBV30
cdr3_aa: CASVGSGNTIYF
cdr3_nt: TGTGCCTCGGTTGGGTCCGGAAACACCATATATTTT

cdr3_length: 14
d_call: .
j_call: TRBJ2-5
clone_size: .
v_call: TRBV5-4
cdr3_aa: CASSAPRLPETQYF
cdr3_nt: TGTGCCAGCAGCGCCCCGAGACTCCCCGAAACCCAGTACTTC

cdr3_length: 13
d_call: .
j_call: TRBJ1-2
clone_size: .
v_call: TRBV6-5
cdr3_aa: CASSYGGNYGYTF
cdr3_nt: TGTGCCAGCAGTTATGGCGGGAACTATGGCTACACCTTC

cdr3_length: 15
d_call: TRBD1
j_call: TRBJ2-7
clone_size: .
v_call: TRBV5-1
cdr3_aa: CASSLGRTGTHEQYF
cdr3_nt: TGCGCCAGCAGCTTGGGGAGGACAGGGACCCACGAGCAGTACTTC

cdr3_length: 16
d_call: .
j_call: TRBJ2-1
clone_size: .
v_call: TRBV7-7
cdr3_aa: CASSLGTINSYNEQFF
cdr3_nt: TGTGCTAGCAGCTTAGGAACAATCAACTCCTACAATGAGCAGTTCTTC

cdr3_length: 14
d_call: .
j_call: TRBJ1-5
clone_size: .
v_call: TRBV6-7
cdr3_aa: CASSSRGEGWPQHF
cdr3_nt: TGTGCCAGCAGTAGTAGGGGTGAGGGGTGGCCCCAGCATTTT

cdr3_length: 12
d_call: .
j_call: TRBJ2-1
clone_size: .
v_call: TRBV21-1
cdr3_aa: CASSATTNEQFF
cdr3_nt: TGTGCCAGCAGCGCGACAACCAATGAGCAGTTCTTC